The clone carrying this T cell receptor (beta chain) has ten or more counts. This sample was taken from a study of regulatory T cells in long-lasting Graves disease. Relying on iRepertoire HTBI primers and Arm-PCR of CDR3 regions, the team built TCR beta libraries. TCRdb re-called the multiplex PCR reads through MiXCR, storing one row per CDR3 protein. There are around 450,000 distinct CDR3 sequences in the sample; 20% to 25% occur only once, and 7.1% lies in the top ten. Per the germline V gene, CDR1 is MDHEN and CDR2 is SYDVKM. V gave up 6 bases and J gave up 2 bases; unmatched junction bases: 12. This CDR3 comprises 16 residues. Time point specified: persistent/refractory GD, antithyroid drugs over 5 years with positive TRAb. Making the TCR library involved RNA that had been extracted from PBMCs.

The sequence was obtained from a female donor with Graves disease. Sample: peripheral blood mononuclear cells (PBMCs), taken when the disease was refractory, from a patient treated with antithyroid drugs. The chain joins TRBV28 to TRBJ2-7, with 8 bases aligning to TRBD1. The CDR3 spells CASSPGPTGETYEQYF. CDR3 DNA sequence: TGTGCCAGCAGCCCAGGTCCGACAGGGGAGACCTACGAGCAGTACTTC.